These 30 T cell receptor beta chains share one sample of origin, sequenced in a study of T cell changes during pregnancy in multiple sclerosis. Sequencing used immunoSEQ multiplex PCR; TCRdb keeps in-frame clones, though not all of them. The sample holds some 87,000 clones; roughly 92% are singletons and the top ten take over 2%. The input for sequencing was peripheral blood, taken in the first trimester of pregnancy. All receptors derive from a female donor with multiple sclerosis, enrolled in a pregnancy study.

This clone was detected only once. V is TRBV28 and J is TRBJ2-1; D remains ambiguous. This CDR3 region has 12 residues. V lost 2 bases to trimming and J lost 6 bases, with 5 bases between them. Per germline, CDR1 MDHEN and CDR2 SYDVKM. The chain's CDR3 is CASSLLGNEQFF. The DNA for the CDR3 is TGTGCCAGCAGTTTACTCGGCAATGAGCAGTTCTTC.

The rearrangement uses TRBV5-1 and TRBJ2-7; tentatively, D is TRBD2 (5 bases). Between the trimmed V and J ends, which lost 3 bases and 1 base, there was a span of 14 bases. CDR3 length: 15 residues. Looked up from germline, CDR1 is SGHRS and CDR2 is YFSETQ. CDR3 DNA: TGCGCCAGCAGCTCAAGAGGGTTTAGGTCCTACGAGCAGTACTTC. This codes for CASSSRGFRSYEQYF.

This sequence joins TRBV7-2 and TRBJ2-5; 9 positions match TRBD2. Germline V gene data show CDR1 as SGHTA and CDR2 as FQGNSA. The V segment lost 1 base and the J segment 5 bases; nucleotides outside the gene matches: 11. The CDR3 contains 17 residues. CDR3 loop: CASSLGRAGGPIETQYF. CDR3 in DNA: TGTGCCAGCAGCTTAGGACGGGCGGGAGGGCCTATTGAGACCCAGTACTTC.

The CDR3 sequence is CASSPSWTGPGNTIYF. CDR3 coding DNA: TGTGCCAGCAGCCCCAGTTGGACAGGCCCTGGAAACACCATATATTTT. This chain connects TRBV7-9 to TRBJ1-3; 7 nucleotides match TRBD1. Germline CDR1 and CDR2: SEHNR and FQNEAQ (reference sequence). The CDR3 totals 16 residues. V was clipped by 5 bases and J by 2 bases; unmatched bases: 9.

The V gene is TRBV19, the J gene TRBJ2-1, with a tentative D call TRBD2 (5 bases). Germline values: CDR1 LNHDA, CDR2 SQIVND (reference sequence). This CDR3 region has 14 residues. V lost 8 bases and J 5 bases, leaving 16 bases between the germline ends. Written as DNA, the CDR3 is TGTGCCAGTCAACATGGACGGGGTAACAATGAGCAGTTCTTC. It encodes CASQHGRGNNEQFF.

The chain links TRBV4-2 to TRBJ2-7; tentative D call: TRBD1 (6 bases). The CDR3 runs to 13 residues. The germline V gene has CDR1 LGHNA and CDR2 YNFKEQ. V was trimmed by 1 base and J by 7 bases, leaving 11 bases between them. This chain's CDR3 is CASSQGTAGEQYF. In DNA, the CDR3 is TGTGCCAGCAGCCAAGGGACAGCTGGGGAGCAGTACTTC.

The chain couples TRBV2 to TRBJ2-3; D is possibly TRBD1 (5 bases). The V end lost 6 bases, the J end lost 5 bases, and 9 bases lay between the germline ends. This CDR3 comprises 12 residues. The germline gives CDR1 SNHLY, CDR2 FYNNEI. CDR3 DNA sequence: TGTGCCAGCAGGTCGGACAAAGATACGCAGTATTTT. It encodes CASRSDKDTQYF.

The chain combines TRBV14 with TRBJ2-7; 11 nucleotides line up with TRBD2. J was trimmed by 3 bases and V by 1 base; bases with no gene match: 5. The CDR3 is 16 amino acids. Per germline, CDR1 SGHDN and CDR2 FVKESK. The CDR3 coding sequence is TGTGCCAGCAGCCAAGCGACTAGCGGGATTCTCTACGAGCAGTACTTC. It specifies CASSQATSGILYEQYF.

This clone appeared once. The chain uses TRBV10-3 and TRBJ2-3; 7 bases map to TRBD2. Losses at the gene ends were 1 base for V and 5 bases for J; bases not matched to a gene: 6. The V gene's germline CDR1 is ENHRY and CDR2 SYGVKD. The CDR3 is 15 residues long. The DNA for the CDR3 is TGTGCCATCAGTGAGTTGGCGGGCGGGGGAGATACGCAGTATTTT. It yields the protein CAISELAGGGDTQYF.

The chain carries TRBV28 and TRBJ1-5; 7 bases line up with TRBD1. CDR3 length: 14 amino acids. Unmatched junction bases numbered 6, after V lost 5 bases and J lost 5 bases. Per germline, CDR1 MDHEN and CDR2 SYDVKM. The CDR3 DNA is TGTGCCAGCAGTGGGGACAGAGGGTATCAGCCCCAGCATTTT. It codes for CASSGDRGYQPQHF.

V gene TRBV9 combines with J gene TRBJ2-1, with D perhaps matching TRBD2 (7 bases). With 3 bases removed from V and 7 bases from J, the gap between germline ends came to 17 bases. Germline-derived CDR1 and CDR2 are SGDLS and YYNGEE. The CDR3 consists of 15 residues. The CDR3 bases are TGTGCCAGCAGCGGGGGGCATCTAGCGGCGAATGAGCAGTTCTTC. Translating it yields CASSGGHLAANEQFF.

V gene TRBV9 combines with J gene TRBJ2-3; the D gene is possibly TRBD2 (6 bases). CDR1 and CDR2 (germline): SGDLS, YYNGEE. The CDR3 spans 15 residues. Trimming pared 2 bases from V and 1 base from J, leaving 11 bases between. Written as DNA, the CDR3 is TGTGCCAGCAGCGTTTCAGCGGGCCGCACAGATACGCAGTATTTT. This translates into CASSVSAGRTDTQYF. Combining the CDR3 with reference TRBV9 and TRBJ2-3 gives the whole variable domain DSGVTQTPKHLITATGQRVTLRCSPRSGDLSVYWYQQSLDQGLQFLIQYYNGEERAKGNILERFSAQQFPDLHSELNLSSLELGDSALYFCASSVSAGRTDTQYFGPGTRLTVL.

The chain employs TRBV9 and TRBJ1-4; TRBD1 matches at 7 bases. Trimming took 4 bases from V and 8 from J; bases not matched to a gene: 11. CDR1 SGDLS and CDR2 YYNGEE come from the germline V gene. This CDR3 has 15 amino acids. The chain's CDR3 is CASSTRQGRGEKLFF. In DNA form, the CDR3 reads TGTGCCAGCAGCACTCGACAGGGCCGGGGGGAAAAACTGTTTTTT.

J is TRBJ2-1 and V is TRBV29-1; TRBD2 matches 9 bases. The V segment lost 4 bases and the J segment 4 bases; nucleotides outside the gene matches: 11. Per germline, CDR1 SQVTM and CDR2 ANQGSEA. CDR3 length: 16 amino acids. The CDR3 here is CSVGPTTSGLYNEQFF. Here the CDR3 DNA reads TGCAGCGTTGGCCCCACTACTAGCGGGCTTTACAATGAGCAGTTCTTC.

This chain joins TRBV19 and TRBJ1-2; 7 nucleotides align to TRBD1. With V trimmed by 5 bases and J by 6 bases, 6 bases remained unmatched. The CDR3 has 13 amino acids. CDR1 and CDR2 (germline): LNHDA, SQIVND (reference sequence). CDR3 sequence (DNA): TGTGCCAGTAGTCCAGACAGGGAAGATGGCTACACCTTC. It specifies CASSPDREDGYTF.

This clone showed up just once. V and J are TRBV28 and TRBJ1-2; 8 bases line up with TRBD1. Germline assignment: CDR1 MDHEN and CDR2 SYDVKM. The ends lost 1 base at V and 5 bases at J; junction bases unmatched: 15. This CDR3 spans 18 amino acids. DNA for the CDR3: TGTGCCAGCAGTTTATCTCCCGTATGGACAGGGTTGGGGTATGGCTACACCTTC. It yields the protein CASSLSPVWTGLGYGYTF.

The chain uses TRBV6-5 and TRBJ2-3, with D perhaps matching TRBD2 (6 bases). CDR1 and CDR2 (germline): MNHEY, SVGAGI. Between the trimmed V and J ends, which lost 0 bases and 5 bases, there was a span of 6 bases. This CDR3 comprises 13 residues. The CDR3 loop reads CASSYSRGDTQYF. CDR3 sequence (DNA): TGTGCCAGCAGTTACTCGCGGGGAGATACGCAGTATTTT.

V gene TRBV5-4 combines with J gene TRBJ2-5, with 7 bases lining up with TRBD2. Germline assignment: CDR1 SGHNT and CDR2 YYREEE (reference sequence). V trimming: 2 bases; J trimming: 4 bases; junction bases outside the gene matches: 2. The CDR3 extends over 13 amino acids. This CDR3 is CASSFRLAETQYF. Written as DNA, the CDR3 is TGTGCCAGCAGCTTCAGACTAGCAGAGACCCAGTACTTC.

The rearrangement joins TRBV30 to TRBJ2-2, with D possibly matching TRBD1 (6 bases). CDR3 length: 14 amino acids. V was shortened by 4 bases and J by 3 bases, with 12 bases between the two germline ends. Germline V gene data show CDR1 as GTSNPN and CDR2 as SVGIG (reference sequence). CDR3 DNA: TGTGCCTGGATTACAGGGCTTCACACCGGGGAGCTGTTTTTT. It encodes CAWITGLHTGELFF.

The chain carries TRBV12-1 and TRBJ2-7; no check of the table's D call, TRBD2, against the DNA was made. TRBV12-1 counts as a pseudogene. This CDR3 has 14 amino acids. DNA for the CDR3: TGTGCCAGCAGCTTACGTGGGACTCACTACGAGCAGTACTTC. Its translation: CASSLRGTHYEQYF.

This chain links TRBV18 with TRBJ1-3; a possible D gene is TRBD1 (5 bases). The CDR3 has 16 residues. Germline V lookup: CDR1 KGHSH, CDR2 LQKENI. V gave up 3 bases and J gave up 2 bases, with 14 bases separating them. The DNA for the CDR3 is TGTGCCAGCTCACCGGGGCAGACCGGCGCTGGAAACACCATATATTTT. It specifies CASSPGQTGAGNTIYF. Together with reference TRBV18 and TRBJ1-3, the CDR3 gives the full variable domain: NAGVMQNPRHLVRRRGQEARLRCSPMKGHSHVYWYRQLPEEGLKFMVYLQKENIIDESGMPKERFSAEFPKEGPSILRIQQVVRGDSAAYFCASSPGQTGAGNTIYFGEGSWLTVV.

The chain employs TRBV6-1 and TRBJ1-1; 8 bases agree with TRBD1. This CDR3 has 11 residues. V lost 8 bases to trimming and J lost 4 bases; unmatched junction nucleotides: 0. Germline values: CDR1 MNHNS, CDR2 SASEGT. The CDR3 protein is CASDRGTEAFF. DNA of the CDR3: TGTGCCAGCGACAGGGGCACTGAAGCTTTCTTT.

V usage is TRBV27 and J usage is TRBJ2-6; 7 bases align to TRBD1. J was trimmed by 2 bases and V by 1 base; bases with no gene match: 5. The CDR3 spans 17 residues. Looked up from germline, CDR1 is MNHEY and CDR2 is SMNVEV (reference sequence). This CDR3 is CASSLYQGTAGANVLTF. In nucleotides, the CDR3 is TGTGCCAGCAGTTTATACCAGGGGACAGCTGGGGCCAACGTCCTGACTTTC. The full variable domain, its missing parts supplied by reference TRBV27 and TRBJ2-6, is EAQVTQNPRYLITVTGKKLTVTCSQNMNHEYMSWYRQDPGLGLRQIYYSMNVEVTDKGDVPEGYKVSRKEKRNFPLILESPSPNQTSLYFCASSLYQGTAGANVLTFGAGSRLTVL.

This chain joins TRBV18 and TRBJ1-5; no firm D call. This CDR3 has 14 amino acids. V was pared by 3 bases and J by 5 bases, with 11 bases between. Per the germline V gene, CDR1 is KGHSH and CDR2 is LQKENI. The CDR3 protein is CASSPEGGDQPQHF. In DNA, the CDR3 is TGTGCCAGCTCACCGGAGGGCGGGGATCAGCCCCAGCATTTT.

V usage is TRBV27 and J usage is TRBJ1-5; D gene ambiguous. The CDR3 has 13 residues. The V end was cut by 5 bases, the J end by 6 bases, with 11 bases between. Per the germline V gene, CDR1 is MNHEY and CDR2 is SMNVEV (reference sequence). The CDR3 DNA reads TGTGCCAGCAGTCCTTGGGCGAGTCAGCCCCAGCATTTT. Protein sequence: CASSPWASQPQHF.

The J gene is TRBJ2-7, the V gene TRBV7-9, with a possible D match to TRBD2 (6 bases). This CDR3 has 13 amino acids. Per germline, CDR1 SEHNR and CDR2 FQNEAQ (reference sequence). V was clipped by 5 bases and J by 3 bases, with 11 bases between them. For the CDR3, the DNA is TGTGCCAGCAGCCCCCTAGCGTACTACGAGCAGTACTTC. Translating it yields CASSPLAYYEQYF.

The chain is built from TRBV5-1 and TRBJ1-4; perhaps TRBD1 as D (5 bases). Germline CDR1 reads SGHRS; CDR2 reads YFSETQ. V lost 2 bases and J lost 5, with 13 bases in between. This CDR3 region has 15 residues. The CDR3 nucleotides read TGCGCCAGCAGCTTCTCCGGGACTCCAAATGAAAAACTGTTTTTT. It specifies CASSFSGTPNEKLFF. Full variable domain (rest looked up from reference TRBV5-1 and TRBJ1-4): KAGVTQTPRYLIKTRGQQVTLSCSPISGHRSVSWYQQTPGQGLQFLFEYFSETQRNKGNFPGRFSGRQFSNSRSEMNVSTLELGDSALYLCASSFSGTPNEKLFFGSGTQLSVL.

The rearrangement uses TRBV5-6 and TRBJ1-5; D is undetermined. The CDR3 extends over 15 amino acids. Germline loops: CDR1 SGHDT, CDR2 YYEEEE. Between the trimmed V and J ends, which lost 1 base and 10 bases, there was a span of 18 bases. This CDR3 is CASSLSVSGVSPQHF. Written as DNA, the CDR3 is TGTGCCAGCAGCTTGAGCGTGTCCGGGGTGAGCCCCCAGCATTTT. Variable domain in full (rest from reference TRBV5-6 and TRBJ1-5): DAGVTQSPTHLIKTRGQQVTLRCSPKSGHDTVSWYQQALGQGPQFIFQYYEEEERQRGNFPDRFSGHQFPNYSSELNVNALLLGDSALYLCASSLSVSGVSPQHFGDGTRLSIL.

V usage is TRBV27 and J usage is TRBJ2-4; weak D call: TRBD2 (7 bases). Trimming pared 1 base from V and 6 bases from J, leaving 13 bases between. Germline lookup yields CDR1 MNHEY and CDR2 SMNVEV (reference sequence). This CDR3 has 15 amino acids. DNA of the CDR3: TGTGCCAGCAGTTTATTTGGGGGGGCCGGAAACATTCAGTACTTC. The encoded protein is CASSLFGGAGNIQYF.

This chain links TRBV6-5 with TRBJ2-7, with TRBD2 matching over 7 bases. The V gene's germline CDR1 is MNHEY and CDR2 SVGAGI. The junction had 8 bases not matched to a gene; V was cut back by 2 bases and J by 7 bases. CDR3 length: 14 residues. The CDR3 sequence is CASSYRGGAQEQYF. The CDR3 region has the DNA TGTGCCAGCAGTTACAGGGGAGGGGCTCAAGAGCAGTACTTC.